Shown below are 27 T cell receptor beta chains from a single sample sequenced in a study of blood T cell repertoires in COVID-19. Only in-frame clones appear in the TCRdb table, and some are missing; sequencing was by immunoSEQ multiplex PCR. In the table there are around 200,000 clones, more than 70% of which are singletons. The sequencing input was peripheral blood. These receptors all stem from a man aged 50-59 years with active or convalescent COVID-19.

The DNA for the CDR3 is TGTGCCAGTACCCTCCGGGACAGGGGTAGGCAGCCCCAGCATTTT. Its protein is CASTLRDRGRQPQHF. The chain combines TRBV19 with TRBJ1-5, with 10 positions matching TRBD1. The trim removed 7 bases at V and 7 bases at J, leaving 10 bases unmatched. There are 15 residues in the CDR3. From germline, CDR1 is LNHDA and CDR2 SQIVND (reference sequence). The full variable domain, completed using reference TRBV19 and TRBJ1-5, is DGGITQSPKYLFRKEGQNVTLSCEQNLNHDAMYWYRQDPGQGLRLIYYSQIVNDFQKGDIAEGYSVSREKKESFPLTVTSAQKNPTAFYLCASTLRDRGRQPQHFGDGTRLSIL.

The genes are TRBV5-6 and TRBJ2-5; 10 bases map to TRBD2. CDR1 is SGHDT, CDR2 YYEEEE, per germline. J gave up 5 bases and V 0 bases, and 13 bases lay outside the gene matches. The CDR3 covers 18 residues. CDR3 in amino acids: CASSLVGLAGVQGETQYF. CDR3 nucleotides: TGTGCCAGCAGCTTGGTCGGGCTAGCGGGAGTTCAGGGGGAGACCCAGTACTTC.

The V and J genes are TRBV6-5 and TRBJ2-7; D is undetermined. This CDR3 region has 14 residues. Trimming pared 6 bases from V and 0 bases from J, leaving 12 bases between. Per germline, CDR1 MNHEY and CDR2 SVGAGI. The CDR3 sequence: CASSAGQYSYEQYF. The CDR3 DNA sequence: TGTGCCAGCAGCGCTGGGCAGTACTCCTACGAGCAGTACTTC.

This chain links TRBV7-6 with TRBJ1-4; a weak D match, TRBD1 (6 bases). This CDR3 region has 15 residues. Trimming shortened V by 1 base and J by 6 bases, and 12 bases separated the two germline ends. Germline CDR1 SGHVS, CDR2 FNYEAQ. The CDR3 region is CASSLEAGAYEKLFF. The CDR3 DNA is TGTGCCAGCAGCTTAGAGGCAGGGGCTTATGAAAAACTGTTTTTT.

The CDR3 is CASSTQGRSNQPQHF. The CDR3 DNA sequence: TGTGCCAGCAGTACACAGGGGCGTAGCAATCAGCCCCAGCATTTT. The V gene is TRBV27, the J gene TRBJ1-5; 7 nucleotides line up with TRBD1. The ends lost 5 bases at V and 0 bases at J; junction bases unmatched: 4. CDR1 is MNHEY and CDR2 is SMNVEV in the germline V gene (reference sequence). CDR3 length: 15 residues.

This chain joins TRBV7-3 and TRBJ2-5; the D gene is possibly TRBD2 (7 bases). Germline V gene data show CDR1 as SGHTA and CDR2 as FQGTGA. V was trimmed by 5 bases and J by 1 base, leaving 17 bases between them. This CDR3 region has 16 residues. The CDR3 sequence is CASSPRGRALQETQYF. The CDR3 DNA is TGTGCCAGCAGCCCGAGGGGGAGGGCCCTCCAAGAGACCCAGTACTTC.

The chain uses TRBV7-9 and TRBJ1-6, with D hard to call. Trimming left V 2 bases short and J 10 bases short, with 12 bases between. Germline CDR1 SEHNR, CDR2 FQNEAQ (reference sequence). The length of the CDR3 is 14 residues. CDR3 sequence reads: CASSLRGIESPLHF. The CDR3 region has the DNA TGTGCCAGCAGCTTAAGAGGGATCGAATCACCCCTCCACTTT.

The V gene is TRBV10-3, the J gene TRBJ1-5; 9 bases match TRBD1. This CDR3 has 19 amino acids. CDR1 is ENHRY, CDR2 SYGVKD, per germline. V shed 5 bases, J shed 3 bases, and the junction held 17 bases outside the gene matches. CDR3 in DNA: TGTGCCATCAGTACTCCGGGACAGGGTCCACTGAATCCCAATCAGCCCCAGCATTTT. Amino acid sequence: CAISTPGQGPLNPNQPQHF.

The J gene is TRBJ2-1, the V gene TRBV14, with 13 positions matching TRBD2. V lost 1 base and J lost 4; bases outside the gene matches: 4. The CDR3 length is 17 residues. CDR1 and CDR2 from the germline V gene are SGHDN and FVKESK. CDR3 coding DNA: TGTGCCAGCAGCCAAGTGGGGGGACTAGCGGGGTACAATGAGCAGTTCTTC. This sequence encodes CASSQVGGLAGYNEQFF.

The chain combines TRBV5-1 with TRBJ2-1; 9 bases fit TRBD2. This CDR3 has 16 amino acids. Germline CDR1 SGHRS, CDR2 YFSETQ. V lost 4 bases, J lost 8 bases, and 13 bases stayed unmatched. CDR3 DNA: TGCGCCAGCAGCCCTACGGGCCCGCGGGGGGGCGATGAGCAGTTCTTC. It encodes CASSPTGPRGGDEQFF.

This chain links TRBV6-5 with TRBJ1-2; TRBD1 aligns across 7 bases. V trimming: 2 bases; J trimming: 6 bases; junction bases outside the gene matches: 9. CDR1 is MNHEY, CDR2 SVGAGI, per germline. There are 15 residues in the CDR3. CDR3 DNA: TGTGCCAGCAGTTACCGACAGGGAGAGGGCCATGGCTACACCTTC. Translated, it gives CASSYRQGEGHGYTF.

In its sample, this clone was seen many times. The V and J genes are TRBV19 and TRBJ2-3; 7 positions match TRBD2. CDR1 is LNHDA, CDR2 SQIVND, per germline (reference sequence). CDR3 size: 13 residues. J lost 3 bases, V lost 8 bases, and 5 bases had no gene match. The CDR3 nucleotides read TGTGCCAGTCTACGGGAGGCTACAGATACGCAGTATTTT. It is translated as CASLREATDTQYF.

This clone was counted at least ten times. This chain connects TRBV30 to TRBJ1-1, with D possibly TRBD1 on 6 matching bases. The V and J ends lost 3 bases and 9 bases respectively, with 20 bases between them. Germline lookup yields CDR1 GTSNPN and CDR2 SVGIG (reference sequence). The CDR3 sequence is 14 residues long. The CDR3 DNA follows: TGTGCCTGGAGGTCAGAAAGGGGGGGATTAAAAGCTTTCTTT. Its protein is CAWRSERGGLKAFF.

This clone appeared a few times. The CDR3 sequence is CATSDRMTGIDQPQHF. CDR3 coding DNA: TGTGCCACCAGTGATCGGATGACGGGGATCGATCAGCCCCAGCATTTT. V is TRBV24-1 and J is TRBJ1-5, with D hard to call. Germline CDR1 reads KGHDR; CDR2 reads SFDVKD. Trimming took 3 bases from V and 5 from J, leaving 16 bases between them. The length of the CDR3 is 16 residues.

The CDR3 DNA reads TGTGCCAGCAGCCCCTCCGGGACAGGGACTTGGGAGCAGTACTTC. Translated: CASSPSGTGTWEQYF. The rearrangement uses TRBV3-1 (or the pseudogene TRBV3-2) and TRBJ2-7; TRBD1 matches at 9 bases. CDR1 and CDR2 (germline): LGHDT, YNNKEL (reference sequence). This CDR3 is 15 amino acids long. V lost 4 bases and J lost 7; bases outside the gene matches: 11.

The CDR3 DNA reads as TGTGCCAGCAGCCTTTCGCGGGCAGATACGCAGTATTTT. This encodes CASSLSRADTQYF. This chain connects TRBV7-9 to TRBJ2-3; tentative D call: TRBD2 (5 bases). Trimming shortened V by 5 bases and J by 4 bases, and 10 bases separated the two germline ends. In germline, CDR1 is SEHNR, CDR2 FQNEAQ (reference sequence). This CDR3 comprises 13 residues.

The chain joins TRBV7-9 to TRBJ2-1; 9 bases map to TRBD2. The J segment lost 4 bases and the V segment lost 2 bases, leaving 3 bases of the junction unmatched. The CDR3 is made up of 15 amino acids. Germline V gene lookup returns CDR1 SEHNR and CDR2 FQNEAQ (reference sequence). In DNA, the CDR3 is TGTGCCAGCAGCTTATTTCTAGCGGGATACAATGAGCAGTTCTTC. Translating it yields CASSLFLAGYNEQFF.

The chain recombines TRBV6-6 with TRBJ1-1, with unresolved D. V was trimmed by 8 bases and J by 0 bases, leaving 10 bases between them. The CDR3 extends over 13 amino acids. Germline V gives CDR1 MNHNY, CDR2 SVGAGI (reference sequence). The CDR3 bases are TGTGCCAGCTTGGCGGGGATGAACACTGAAGCTTTCTTT. Its protein product is CASLAGMNTEAFF.

The V gene is TRBV9, the J gene TRBJ2-7, with a possible D match to TRBD2 (7 bases). The CDR3 has 16 residues. Germline V gene sequence: CDR1 SGDLS, CDR2 YYNGEE. Trimming removed 0 bases from V and 0 bases from J, with 13 bases in between. The CDR3 loop is CASSVEGGTPSYEQYF. The CDR3 DNA reads TGTGCCAGCAGCGTAGAGGGGGGGACACCCTCCTACGAGCAGTACTTC.

The chain links TRBV30 to TRBJ1-2; D is uncertain. Germline values: CDR1 GTSNPN, CDR2 SVGIG (reference sequence). V gave up 0 bases and J gave up 8 bases, with 13 bases separating them. This CDR3 contains 13 residues. The CDR3 reads CAWSVQRVRGYTF. For the CDR3, the DNA is TGTGCCTGGAGTGTACAGAGGGTCAGAGGCTACACCTTC.

The chain has TRBV15 and TRBJ1-1; no reliable D call. Germline CDR1 is LNHNV and CDR2 is YYDKDF (reference sequence). V lost 6 bases, J lost 2 bases, and 13 bases lay in between. This CDR3 is 14 amino acids long. The CDR3 DNA reads as TGTGCCACCAGTGACGGGTTATTAAACACTGAAGCTTTCTTT. Its translation is CATSDGLLNTEAFF.

This sequence joins TRBV9 and TRBJ1-2, with D maybe TRBD1 (5 bases). V lost 1 base and J 8 bases, leaving 12 bases between the germline ends. Germline loops: CDR1 SGDLS, CDR2 YYNGEE. This CDR3 region has 13 residues. In nucleotides, the CDR3 is TGTGCCAGCAGCGTAACAGGCTCACAGGGCTACACCTTC. Translating it yields CASSVTGSQGYTF.

V usage is TRBV5-6 and J usage is TRBJ2-1; TRBD2 matches at 9 bases. The CDR3 spans 18 residues. With V trimmed by 5 bases and J by 0 bases, 12 bases remained unmatched. The germline V gene encodes CDR1 SGHDT and CDR2 YYEEEE. CDR3 protein: CASRGFSREGLSYNEQFF. The CDR3 DNA sequence: TGTGCCAGCAGGGGTTTCTCGCGGGAGGGCCTCTCCTACAATGAGCAGTTCTTC. Combining the CDR3 with reference TRBV5-6 and TRBJ2-1 gives the whole variable domain DAGVTQSPTHLIKTRGQQVTLRCSPKSGHDTVSWYQQALGQGPQFIFQYYEEEERQRGNFPDRFSGHQFPNYSSELNVNALLLGDSALYLCASRGFSREGLSYNEQFFGPGTRLTVL.

This rearrangement joins TRBV6-5 to TRBJ1-1; D gene unclear. The CDR3 is 11 amino acids. V was pared by 6 bases and J by 5 bases, with 7 bases between. Germline CDR1 is MNHEY and CDR2 is SVGAGI. This CDR3 reads CASRSGTEAFF. DNA for the CDR3: TGTGCCAGCAGGTCCGGTACTGAAGCTTTCTTT.

J is TRBJ1-5 and V is TRBV18; 7 bases agree with TRBD1. Per germline, CDR1 KGHSH and CDR2 LQKENI. CDR3 length equals 14 residues. V shed 5 bases and J 2 bases; nucleotides not matched to a gene: 3. The CDR3 protein is CASSTGTGNQPQHF. The CDR3 DNA is TGTGCCAGCTCAACCGGGACAGGCAATCAGCCCCAGCATTTT.

This clone was observed a single time. The rearrangement links TRBV13 to TRBJ1-4; D not resolved. The CDR3 has 14 residues. V lost 3 bases to trimming and J lost 8 bases, with 13 bases between them. The germline CDR1 and CDR2 sequences are PRHDT and FYEKMQ (reference sequence). The chain's CDR3 is CASSLPGEGEKLFF. CDR3 DNA: TGTGCCAGCAGCTTGCCCGGGGAAGGAGAAAAACTGTTTTTT.

The chain uses TRBV7-2 and TRBJ2-1; 14 bases fit TRBD2. J was trimmed by 2 bases and V by 5 bases; bases with no gene match: 5. This CDR3 has 17 amino acids. The germline V gene encodes CDR1 SGHTA and CDR2 FQGNSA. The CDR3 region is CASSPLGLAGAYNEQFF. The CDR3 bases are TGTGCCAGCAGCCCTCTGGGACTAGCGGGGGCCTACAATGAGCAGTTCTTC. The full variable domain, completed using reference TRBV7-2 and TRBJ2-1, is GAGVSQSPSNKVTEKGKDVELRCDPISGHTALYWYRQSLGQGLEFLIYFQGNSAPDKSGLPSDRFSAERTGGSVSTLTIQRTQQEDSAVYLCASSPLGLAGAYNEQFFGPGTRLTVL.